The 30 T cell receptor beta chains in this list originate from one sample, sequenced in a study of shared T cell receptors in the human thymus. The protocol was immunoSEQ multiplex PCR, while the TCRdb copy is restricted to in-frame clones and leaves out a portion. The repertoire includes some 640,000 clones, around 87% of them detected once, and 0.0094% sits in the top ten. These data were likewise used in another study, on human thymus T cells.

The sequencing input was thymocytes. The receptors derive from a boy younger than two with a congenital heart defect.

The J gene is TRBJ2-1, the V gene TRBV9; TRBD2 agrees at 8 bases. Germline CDR1 and CDR2: SGDLS and YYNGEE. The CDR3 is 15 amino acids. V trimming: 4 bases; J trimming: 13 bases; junction bases outside the gene matches: 16. As DNA, the CDR3 is TGTGCCAGCAGCCTCCGGGGGGGGGAAAGAGAGCCTCAGTTCTTC. This translates into CASSLRGGEREPQFF.

This clone turned up a few times. The rearrangement uses TRBV29-1 and TRBJ1-2; possibly TRBD1 for D (6 bases). Germline values: CDR1 SQVTM, CDR2 ANQGSEA. This CDR3 spans 16 amino acids. V lost 6 bases to trimming and J lost 4 bases, with 24 bases between them. In DNA form, the CDR3 reads TGCAGCGTCTTAACAGTGACCGACAGGATCCCCTATGGCTACACCTTC. Amino acids: CSVLTVTDRIPYGYTF.

This chain joins TRBV2 and TRBJ1-1, with TRBD1 identical over 7 bases. V lost 8 bases, J lost 5 bases, and 11 bases stayed unmatched. Germline values: CDR1 SNHLY, CDR2 FYNNEI. CDR3 length: 14 residues. CDR3 region: CASFTGALFTEAFF. The CDR3 DNA is TGTGCCAGCTTCACAGGGGCCCTCTTTACTGAAGCTTTCTTT.

This sequence joins TRBV5-7 and TRBJ2-5, with TRBD1 matching over 11 bases. TRBV5-7 falls under the ORF class, with uncertain function. The CDR3 covers 14 residues. V dropped 0 bases and J dropped 9; count of bases not matched to a gene: 4. The CDR3 DNA sequence: TGTGCCAGCAGCTTGGGGACAGGGGGCGAGGCCCAGTACTTC. Protein: CASSLGTGGEAQYF.

The gene calls are TRBV7-9 and TRBJ2-3, with TRBD1 matching 7 bases. The CDR3 contains 17 residues. The germline gives CDR1 SEHNR, CDR2 FQNEAQ (reference sequence). The V gene end was trimmed by 0 bases and the J gene end by 0 bases; junction bases not matched to a gene: 6. CDR3 residues: CASSLAQTGISTDTQYF. The CDR3 region has the DNA TGTGCCAGCAGCTTAGCGCAGACAGGGATTAGCACAGATACGCAGTATTTT.

CDR3 residues: CASSATYSGGAYEQYF. In nucleotides, the CDR3 is TGTGCCAGCAGTGCAACCTATAGCGGGGGGGCCTACGAGCAGTACTTC. The chain employs TRBV25-1 and TRBJ2-7, with 11 bases matching TRBD2. The CDR3 spans 16 residues. J gave up 2 bases and V 4 bases, and 7 bases lay outside the gene matches. Germline CDR1 reads MGHDK; CDR2 reads SYGVNS.

This clone was seen only once. The J gene is TRBJ1-4, the V gene TRBV5-1; no definite D call. Germline lookup yields CDR1 SGHRS and CDR2 YFSETQ. Trimming took off 0 bases at V and 3 bases at J, with 18 bases between the two ends. There are 18 residues in the CDR3. The DNA for the CDR3 is TGCGCCAGCAGCTTGGTGGGCCCCCGGCCGGCCGCTAATGAAAAACTGTTTTTT. Translation gives CASSLVGPRPAANEKLFF.

The chain joins TRBV9 to TRBJ2-1, with 9 bases matching TRBD2. Germline V gives CDR1 SGDLS, CDR2 YYNGEE. This CDR3 has 14 residues. J lost 9 bases, V lost 0 bases, and 4 bases had no gene match. CDR3 sequence reads: CASSVGTSGPEQFF. CDR3 DNA: TGTGCCAGCAGCGTAGGTACTAGCGGGCCTGAGCAGTTCTTC.

The chain employs TRBV5-1 and TRBJ2-1, with D tentatively TRBD2 (6 bases). Germline CDR1 is SGHRS and CDR2 is YFSETQ. CDR3 length: 14 residues. Deletions cut 2 bases from V and 4 bases from J, with 10 bases between. Written as DNA, the CDR3 is TGCGCCAGCAGCTTTATGGCGGGGTACAATGAGCAGTTCTTC. Residues: CASSFMAGYNEQFF.

The chain links TRBV9 to TRBJ2-1; TRBD2 agrees at 14 bases. CDR1 SGDLS and CDR2 YYNGEE come from the germline V gene. This CDR3 spans 15 amino acids. V trimming: 4 bases; J trimming: 9 bases; junction bases outside the gene matches: 6. CDR3 amino acids: CASSFRLAGGLEQFF. The CDR3 bases are TGTGCCAGCAGCTTCCGACTAGCGGGGGGGCTTGAGCAGTTCTTC. The variable domain in full, with the rest retrieved from reference TRBV9 and TRBJ2-1, is DSGVTQTPKHLITATGQRVTLRCSPRSGDLSVYWYQQSLDQGLQFLIQYYNGEERAKGNILERFSAQQFPDLHSELNLSSLELGDSALYFCASSFRLAGGLEQFFGPGTRLTVL.

The chain has TRBV19 and TRBJ1-5; D ambiguous. Germline V CDR1 and CDR2: LNHDA, SQIVND (reference sequence). V was pared by 3 bases and J by 1 base, with 7 bases between. The length of the CDR3 is 14 residues. CDR3 region: CASSIAQSNQPQHF. CDR3 nucleotide sequence: TGTGCCAGTAGTATTGCACAGAGCAATCAGCCCCAGCATTTT. Full variable domain (missing parts from reference TRBV19 and TRBJ1-5): DGGITQSPKYLFRKEGQNVTLSCEQNLNHDAMYWYRQDPGQGLRLIYYSQIVNDFQKGDIAEGYSVSREKKESFPLTVTSAQKNPTAFYLCASSIAQSNQPQHFGDGTRLSIL.

The chain employs TRBV6-1 and TRBJ2-7; D not certain. The CDR3 totals 11 residues. CDR1 MNHNS and CDR2 SASEGT come from the germline V gene. V gave up 5 bases and J gave up 6 bases, with 8 bases separating them. CDR3 sequence reads: CASSLNSEQYF. The CDR3 nucleotides read TGTGCCAGCAGTTTGAACAGCGAGCAGTACTTC.

The CDR3 sequence: CASSPPQGEDEQFF. CDR3 DNA sequence: TGTGCCAGCAGCCCCCCCCAGGGGGAAGATGAGCAGTTCTTC. The J gene is TRBJ2-1, the V gene TRBV4-2; TRBD1 agrees at 7 bases. Losses at the gene ends were 4 bases for V and 8 bases for J; bases not matched to a gene: 8. The germline V gene encodes CDR1 LGHNA and CDR2 YNFKEQ. The CDR3 extends over 14 amino acids.

The V call is TRBV14, the J call TRBJ2-1; 9 bases align to TRBD2. The V segment lost 1 base and the J segment 6 bases; nucleotides outside the gene matches: 16. Germline V gene lookup returns CDR1 SGHDN and CDR2 FVKESK. This CDR3 has 19 amino acids. As DNA, the CDR3 is TGTGCCAGCAGCCAAGGGGAATCGAGTGCGACTAGCGGACCCAATGAGCAGTTCTTC. This encodes CASSQGESSATSGPNEQFF.

This chain connects TRBV6-5 to TRBJ1-3; D is undetermined. From germline, CDR1 is MNHEY and CDR2 SVGAGI. This CDR3 spans 13 amino acids. V lost 7 bases and J 8 bases, leaving 15 bases between the germline ends. The CDR3: CASTPRIGDTIYF. As DNA, the CDR3 is TGTGCCAGCACCCCAAGGATAGGAGACACCATATATTTT.

This clone was seen once. The chain combines TRBV2 with TRBJ1-1; 7 bases match TRBD1. Unmatched junction bases numbered 4, after V lost 6 bases and J lost 0 bases. The germline V gene has CDR1 SNHLY and CDR2 FYNNEI. The CDR3 totals 14 residues. The CDR3 sequence is CASRDRDMNTEAFF. For the CDR3, the DNA is TGTGCCAGCAGAGACAGGGACATGAACACTGAAGCTTTCTTT.

The V call is TRBV5-6, the J call TRBJ1-5, with D possibly matching TRBD1 (6 bases). CDR1 is SGHDT and CDR2 is YYEEEE in the germline V gene. The CDR3 runs to 18 residues. Trimming removed 2 bases at V and 0 bases at J, with 18 bases between. CDR3 nucleotide sequence: TGTGCCAGCAGCTTATGGAGAGGACAGTCGTATAGCAATCAGCCCCAGCATTTT. Amino acid sequence: CASSLWRGQSYSNQPQHF.

J is TRBJ2-3 and V is TRBV29-1, with TRBD2 matching over 9 bases. The CDR3 extends over 15 amino acids. Trimming removed 3 bases from V and 2 bases from J; junction bases left unmatched: 6. CDR1 and CDR2 from the germline V gene are SQVTM and ANQGSEA. In DNA, the CDR3 is TGCAGCGTTGATCAGGGACTAGCCTACACAGATACGCAGTATTTT. Translating it yields CSVDQGLAYTDTQYF.

The rearrangement links TRBV4-1 to TRBJ2-5; 12 bases are a match to TRBD2. V lost 1 base and J lost 0; bases outside the gene matches: 6. Germline V lookup: CDR1 MGHRA, CDR2 YSYEKL. CDR3 size: 18 residues. CDR3 in amino acids: CASSQASGGAMYQETQYF. CDR3 sequence (DNA): TGCGCCAGCAGCCAAGCTAGCGGGGGGGCTATGTACCAAGAGACCCAGTACTTC.

V is TRBV19 and J is TRBJ2-1; 13 bases line up with TRBD2. V trimming: 0 bases; J trimming: 5 bases; junction bases outside the gene matches: 13. This CDR3 has 20 amino acids. Looked up from germline, CDR1 is LNHDA and CDR2 is SQIVND (reference sequence). CDR3 DNA: TGTGCCAGTAGTATAGACCAGACTAGCGGGAGGACCTTAGGGCACAATGAGCAGTTCTTC. Translating gives CASSIDQTSGRTLGHNEQFF. Using reference TRBV19 and TRBJ2-1 for the parts outside the CDR3, the full variable domain is DGGITQSPKYLFRKEGQNVTLSCEQNLNHDAMYWYRQDPGQGLRLIYYSQIVNDFQKGDIAEGYSVSREKKESFPLTVTSAQKNPTAFYLCASSIDQTSGRTLGHNEQFFGPGTRLTVL.

This clone was seen only a few times. V and J are TRBV18 and TRBJ1-2, with TRBD1 identical over 10 bases. The V and J ends lost 4 bases and 5 bases, in that order; junction bases with no gene match: 16. The CDR3 runs 18 residues. The germline V gene encodes CDR1 KGHSH and CDR2 LQKENI. The CDR3 loop reads CASSLLSSGTGEKYGYTF. DNA for the CDR3: TGTGCCAGCTCACTACTGAGCTCCGGGACAGGGGAAAAGTATGGCTACACCTTC.

V and J are TRBV7-2 and TRBJ2-5, with D unclear. The CDR3 has 16 residues. Germline CDR1 is SGHTA and CDR2 is FQGNSA. Trimming cost V 1 base and J 1 base, with 13 bases left between them. The CDR3: CASSLVGGPIQETQYF. The CDR3 nucleotides read TGTGCCAGCAGCTTAGTCGGCGGTCCGATCCAAGAGACCCAGTACTTC.

This clone was found once. The chain uses TRBV5-4 and TRBJ1-2; D is perhaps TRBD1 (5 bases). Trimming took off 1 base at V and 0 bases at J, with 13 bases between the two ends. Germline V gene sequence: CDR1 SGHNT, CDR2 YYREEE (reference sequence). There are 16 residues in the CDR3. The CDR3 loop reads CASSLSPTGTNYGYTF. The DNA of the CDR3 is TGTGCCAGCAGCTTGAGCCCCACAGGTACTAACTATGGCTACACCTTC.

This clone came up once. V gene TRBV9 combines with J gene TRBJ1-2; possibly TRBD1 for D (6 bases). V was pared by 2 bases and J by 0 bases, with 11 bases between. The CDR3 consists of 15 residues. Germline CDR1 SGDLS, CDR2 YYNGEE. CDR3 in DNA: TGTGCCAGCAGCGTGCACAGGGACGCTAACTATGGCTACACCTTC. Translating gives CASSVHRDANYGYTF.

This clone was detected once. This rearrangement joins TRBV9 to TRBJ1-2; TRBD1 matches at 9 bases. The CDR3 runs 16 residues. V was clipped by 4 bases and J by 8 bases; unmatched bases: 15. The germline gives CDR1 SGDLS, CDR2 YYNGEE. The CDR3 DNA is TGTGCCAGCAGCCCGGTGGGACAGGGTTCAGCTGGCGGCTACACCTTC. Its translation is CASSPVGQGSAGGYTF.

The genes are TRBV5-1 and TRBJ1-1, with TRBD1 matching 9 bases. V shed 2 bases, J shed 4 bases, and the junction held 6 bases outside the gene matches. Germline values: CDR1 SGHRS, CDR2 YFSETQ. This CDR3 has 15 amino acids. The CDR3 bases are TGCGCCAGCAGCTTAAACAGGGGGCGCGGCACTGAAGCTTTCTTT. Translated: CASSLNRGRGTEAFF.

This clone was counted a single time. This chain links TRBV2 with TRBJ2-1; TRBD2 agrees at 11 bases. Germline CDR1 and CDR2: SNHLY and FYNNEI. CDR3 size: 14 residues. V was clipped by 2 bases and J by 15 bases; unmatched bases: 9. The chain's CDR3 is CASSEIAGGRNVFF. DNA of the CDR3: TGTGCCAGCAGTGAAATAGCGGGGGGGCGAAATGTGTTCTTC. The full variable domain, completed using reference TRBV2 and TRBJ2-1, is EPEVTQTPSHQVTQMGQEVILRCVPISNHLYFYWYRQILGQKVEFLVSFYNNEISEKSEIFDDQFSVERPDGSNFTLKIRSTKLEDSAMYFCASSEIAGGRNVFFGPGTRLTVL.

The rearrangement joins TRBV28 to TRBJ1-5; D gene unclear. V was cut by 5 bases and J by 2 bases, with 16 bases left in between. CDR1 MDHEN and CDR2 SYDVKM come from the germline V gene. The CDR3 extends over 16 amino acids. The CDR3 DNA reads TGTGCCAGCAGTCCCGATCATCCCTATGGCAATCAGCCCCAGCATTTT. Translation gives CASSPDHPYGNQPQHF.

The chain employs TRBV7-2 and TRBJ2-3; a weak D match, TRBD2 (7 bases). There are 16 residues in the CDR3. The ends were cut back, 1 base at V and 3 bases at J, with 14 bases in the middle. The germline V gene encodes CDR1 SGHTA and CDR2 FQGNSA. The CDR3 DNA follows: TGTGCCAGCAGCTTAGGGGAGAGGGGGGGAACAGATACGCAGTATTTT. It translates to CASSLGERGGTDTQYF.

The rearrangement uses TRBV30 and TRBJ2-7, with 12 bases matching TRBD2. The germline gives CDR1 GTSNPN, CDR2 SVGIG (reference sequence). Losses at the gene ends were 3 bases for V and 5 bases for J; bases not matched to a gene: 5. This CDR3 region has 14 residues. CDR3 protein: CAWRASGRAHEQYF. CDR3 bases: TGTGCCTGGAGGGCTAGCGGGAGGGCCCACGAGCAGTACTTC.